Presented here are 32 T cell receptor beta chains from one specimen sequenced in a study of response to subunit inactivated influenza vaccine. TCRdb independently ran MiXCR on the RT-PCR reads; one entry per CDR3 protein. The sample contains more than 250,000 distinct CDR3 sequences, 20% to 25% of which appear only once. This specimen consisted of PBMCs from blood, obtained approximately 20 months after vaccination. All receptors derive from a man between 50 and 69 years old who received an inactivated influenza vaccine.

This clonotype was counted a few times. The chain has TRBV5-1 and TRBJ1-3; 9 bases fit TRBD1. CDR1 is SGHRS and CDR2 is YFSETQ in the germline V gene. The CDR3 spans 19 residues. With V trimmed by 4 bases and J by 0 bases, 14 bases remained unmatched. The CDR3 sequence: CASSDALGQGVNSGNTIYF. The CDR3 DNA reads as TGCGCCAGCAGCGACGCACTGGGACAGGGAGTCAACTCTGGAAACACCATATATTTT.

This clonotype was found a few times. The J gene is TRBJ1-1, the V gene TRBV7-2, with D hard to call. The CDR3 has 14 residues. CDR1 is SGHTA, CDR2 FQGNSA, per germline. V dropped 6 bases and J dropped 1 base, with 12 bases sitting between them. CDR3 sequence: CASRWKVENTEAFF. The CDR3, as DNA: TGTGCCAGCAGATGGAAGGTTGAGAACACTGAAGCTTTCTTT.

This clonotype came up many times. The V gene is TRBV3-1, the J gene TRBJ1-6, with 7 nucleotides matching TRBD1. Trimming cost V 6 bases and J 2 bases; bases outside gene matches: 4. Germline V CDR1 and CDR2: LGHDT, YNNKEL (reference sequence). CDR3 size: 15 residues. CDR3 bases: TGTGCCAGCAGAGCAACAGGGGCCTATAATTCACCCCTCCACTTT. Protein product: CASRATGAYNSPLHF.

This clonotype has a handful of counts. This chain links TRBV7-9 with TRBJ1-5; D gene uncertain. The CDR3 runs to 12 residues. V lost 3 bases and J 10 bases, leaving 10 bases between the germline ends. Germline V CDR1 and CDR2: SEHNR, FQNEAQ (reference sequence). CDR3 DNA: TGTGCCAGCAGCTTCTTGGCGGAACCCCAGCATTTT. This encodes CASSFLAEPQHF.

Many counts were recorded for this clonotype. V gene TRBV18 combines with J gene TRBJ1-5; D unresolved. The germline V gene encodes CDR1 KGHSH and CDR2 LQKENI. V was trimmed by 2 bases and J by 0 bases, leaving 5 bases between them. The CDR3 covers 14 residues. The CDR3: CASSPTDSNQPQHF. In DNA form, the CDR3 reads TGTGCCAGCTCACCAACAGATAGCAATCAGCCCCAGCATTTT. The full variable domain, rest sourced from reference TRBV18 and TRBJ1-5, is NAGVMQNPRHLVRRRGQEARLRCSPMKGHSHVYWYRQLPEEGLKFMVYLQKENIIDESGMPKERFSAEFPKEGPSILRIQQVVRGDSAAYFCASSPTDSNQPQHFGDGTRLSIL.

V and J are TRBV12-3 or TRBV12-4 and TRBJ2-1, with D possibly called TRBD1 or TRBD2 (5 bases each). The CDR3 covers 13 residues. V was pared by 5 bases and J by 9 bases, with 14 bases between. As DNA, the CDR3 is TGTGCCAGCAGTCTGCAAACTGGGGGTGAGCAGTTCTTC. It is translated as CASSLQTGGEQFF.

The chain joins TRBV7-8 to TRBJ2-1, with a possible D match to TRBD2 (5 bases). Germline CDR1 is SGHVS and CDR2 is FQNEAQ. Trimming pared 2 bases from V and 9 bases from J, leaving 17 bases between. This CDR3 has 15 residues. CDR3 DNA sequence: TGTGCCAGCAGCTTAAGTGTAGGGAGTTCGCGTGAGCAGTTCTTC. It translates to CASSLSVGSSREQFF. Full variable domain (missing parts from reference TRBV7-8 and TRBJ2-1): GAGVSQSPRYKVAKRGQDVALRCDPISGHVSLFWYQQALGQGPEFLTYFQNEAQLDKSGLPSDRFFAERPEGSVSTLKIQRTQQEDSAVYLCASSLSVGSSREQFFGPGTRLTVL.

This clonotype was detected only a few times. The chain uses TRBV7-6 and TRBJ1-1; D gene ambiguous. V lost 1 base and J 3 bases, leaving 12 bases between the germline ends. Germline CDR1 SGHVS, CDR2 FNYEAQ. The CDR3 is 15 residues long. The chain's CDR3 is CASSLVRDFDTEAFF. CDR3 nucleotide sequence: TGTGCCAGCAGCTTAGTACGGGATTTCGACACTGAAGCTTTCTTT.

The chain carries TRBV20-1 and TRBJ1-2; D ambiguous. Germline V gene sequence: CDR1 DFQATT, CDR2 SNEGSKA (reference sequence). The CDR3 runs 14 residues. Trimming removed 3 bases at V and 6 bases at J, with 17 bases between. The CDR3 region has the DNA TGCAGTGCTAGGGTCGCACGGAGGGTCGATGGCTACACCTTC. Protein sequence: CSARVARRVDGYTF.

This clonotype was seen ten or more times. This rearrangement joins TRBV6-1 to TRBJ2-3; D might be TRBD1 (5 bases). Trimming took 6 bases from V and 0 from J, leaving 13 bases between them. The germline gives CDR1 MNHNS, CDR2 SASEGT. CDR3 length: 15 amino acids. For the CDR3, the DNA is TGTGCCAGCAGGACCACAGGACCCAGCACAGATACGCAGTATTTT. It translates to CASRTTGPSTDTQYF.

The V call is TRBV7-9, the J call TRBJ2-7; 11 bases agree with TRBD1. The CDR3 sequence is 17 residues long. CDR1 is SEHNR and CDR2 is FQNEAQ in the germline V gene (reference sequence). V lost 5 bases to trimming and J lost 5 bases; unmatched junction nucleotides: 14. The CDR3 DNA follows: TGTGCCAGCAGCCTTTTTGCCCTCCGGGACAGGGGGAACGAGCAGTACTTC. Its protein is CASSLFALRDRGNEQYF.

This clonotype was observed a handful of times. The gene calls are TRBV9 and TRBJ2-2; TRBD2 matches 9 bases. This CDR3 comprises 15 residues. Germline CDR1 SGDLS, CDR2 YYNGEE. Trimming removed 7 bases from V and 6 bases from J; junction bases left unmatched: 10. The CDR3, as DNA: TGTGCCAGCGTCAGGGGTAGCGGGAGCGCCGGGGAGCTGTTTTTT. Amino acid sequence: CASVRGSGSAGELFF.

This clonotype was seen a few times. The CDR3 sequence: CSASPRRGYTF. In DNA form, the CDR3 reads TGCAGTGCTAGTCCGAGACGGGGCTACACCTTC. The chain has TRBV20-1 and TRBJ1-2, with D uncertain. The CDR3 runs 11 residues. Germline V lookup: CDR1 DFQATT, CDR2 SNEGSKA (reference sequence). Trimming left V 3 bases short and J 8 bases short, with 10 bases between.

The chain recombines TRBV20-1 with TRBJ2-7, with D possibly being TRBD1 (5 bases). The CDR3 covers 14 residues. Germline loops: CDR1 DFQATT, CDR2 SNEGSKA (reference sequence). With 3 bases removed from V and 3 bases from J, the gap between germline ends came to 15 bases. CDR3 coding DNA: TGCAGTGCTAGGGGGCAGGGAAACGTCTACGAGCAGTACTTC. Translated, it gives CSARGQGNVYEQYF.

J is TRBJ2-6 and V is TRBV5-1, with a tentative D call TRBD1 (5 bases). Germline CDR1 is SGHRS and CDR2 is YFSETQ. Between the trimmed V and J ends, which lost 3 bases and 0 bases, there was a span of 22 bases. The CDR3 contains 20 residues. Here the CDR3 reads CASSSLGVLYSRSGANVLTF. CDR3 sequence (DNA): TGCGCCAGCAGCTCTTTAGGGGTTCTTTACTCCCGCTCTGGGGCCAACGTCCTGACTTTC.

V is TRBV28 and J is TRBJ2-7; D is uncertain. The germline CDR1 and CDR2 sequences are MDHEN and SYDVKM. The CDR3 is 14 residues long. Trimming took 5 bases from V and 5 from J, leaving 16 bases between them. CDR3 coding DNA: TGTGCCAGCAGTGGTCTAGACAAACCCCACGAGCAGTACTTC. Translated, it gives CASSGLDKPHEQYF. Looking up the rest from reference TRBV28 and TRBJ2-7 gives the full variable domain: DVKVTQSSRYLVKRTGEKVFLECVQDMDHENMFWYRQDPGLGLRLIYFSYDVKMKEKGDIPEGYSVSREKKERFSLILESASTNQTSMYLCASSGLDKPHEQYFGPGTRLTVT.

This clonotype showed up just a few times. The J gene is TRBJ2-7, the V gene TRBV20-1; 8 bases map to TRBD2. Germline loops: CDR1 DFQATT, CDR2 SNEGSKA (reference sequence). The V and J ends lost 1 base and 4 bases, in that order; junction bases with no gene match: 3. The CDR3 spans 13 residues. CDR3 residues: CSARAGGLYEQYF. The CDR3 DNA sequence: TGCAGTGCTAGAGCGGGAGGGTTGTACGAGCAGTACTTC.

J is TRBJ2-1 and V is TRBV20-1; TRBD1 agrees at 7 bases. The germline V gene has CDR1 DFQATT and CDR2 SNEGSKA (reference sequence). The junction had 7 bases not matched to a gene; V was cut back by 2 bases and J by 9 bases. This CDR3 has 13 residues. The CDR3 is CSARKTGEGEQFF. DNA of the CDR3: TGCAGTGCTAGAAAAACAGGGGAAGGTGAGCAGTTCTTC.

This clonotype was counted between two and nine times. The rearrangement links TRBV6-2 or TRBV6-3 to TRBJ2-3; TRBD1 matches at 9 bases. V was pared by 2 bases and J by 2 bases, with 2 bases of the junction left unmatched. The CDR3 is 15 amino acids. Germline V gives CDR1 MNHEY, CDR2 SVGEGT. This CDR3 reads CASSYGTGNTDTQYF. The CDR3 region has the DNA TGTGCCAGCAGTTACGGGACAGGGAACACAGATACGCAGTATTTT.

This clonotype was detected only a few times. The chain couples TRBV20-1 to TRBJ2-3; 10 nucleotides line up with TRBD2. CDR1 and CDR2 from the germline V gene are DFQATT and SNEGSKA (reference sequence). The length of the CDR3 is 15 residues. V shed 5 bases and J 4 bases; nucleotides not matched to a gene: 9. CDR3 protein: CSAPRASGSSDTQYF. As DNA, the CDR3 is TGCAGTGCTCCTCGGGCTAGCGGGAGTTCAGATACGCAGTATTTT.

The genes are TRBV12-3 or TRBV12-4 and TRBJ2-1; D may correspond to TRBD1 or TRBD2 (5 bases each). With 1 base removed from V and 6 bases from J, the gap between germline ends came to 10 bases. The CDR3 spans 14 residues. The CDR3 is CASSLDTRGNEQFF. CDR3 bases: TGTGCCAGCAGTTTAGATACGAGGGGCAATGAGCAGTTCTTC.

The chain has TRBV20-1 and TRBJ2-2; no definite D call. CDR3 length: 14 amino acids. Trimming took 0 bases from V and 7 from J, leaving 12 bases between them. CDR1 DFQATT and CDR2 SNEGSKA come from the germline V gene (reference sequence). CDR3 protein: CSARDTGIGGELFF. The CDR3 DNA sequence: TGCAGTGCTAGAGATACCGGAATCGGCGGGGAGCTGTTTTTT.

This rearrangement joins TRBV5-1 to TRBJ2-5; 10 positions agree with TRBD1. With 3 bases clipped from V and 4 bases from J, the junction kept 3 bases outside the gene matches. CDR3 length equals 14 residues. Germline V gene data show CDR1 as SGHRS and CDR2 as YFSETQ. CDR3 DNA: TGCGCCAGCAGCTCAGACAGGGGGCTAGAGACCCAGTACTTC. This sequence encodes CASSSDRGLETQYF.

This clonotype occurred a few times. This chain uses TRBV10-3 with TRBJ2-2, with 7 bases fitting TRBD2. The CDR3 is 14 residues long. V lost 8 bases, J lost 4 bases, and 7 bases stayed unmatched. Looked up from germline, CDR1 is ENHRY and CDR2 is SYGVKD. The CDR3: CAISLLAFTGELFF. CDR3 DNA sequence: TGTGCCATCTCTCTACTAGCGTTCACCGGGGAGCTGTTTTTT.

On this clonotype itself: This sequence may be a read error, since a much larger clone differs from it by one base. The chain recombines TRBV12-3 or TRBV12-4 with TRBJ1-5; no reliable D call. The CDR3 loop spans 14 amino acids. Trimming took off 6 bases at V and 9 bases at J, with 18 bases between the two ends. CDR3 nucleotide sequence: TGTGCCAGCAGCCAGGACGGGGAGAAATGGCCCCAGCATTTT. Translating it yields CASSQDGEKWPQHF.

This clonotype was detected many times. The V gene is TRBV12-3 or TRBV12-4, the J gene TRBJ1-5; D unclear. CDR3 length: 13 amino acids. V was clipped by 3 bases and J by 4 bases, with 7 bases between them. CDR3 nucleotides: TGTGCCAGCAGTTTGTCGGAAAATCAGCCCCAGCATTTT. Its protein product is CASSLSENQPQHF.

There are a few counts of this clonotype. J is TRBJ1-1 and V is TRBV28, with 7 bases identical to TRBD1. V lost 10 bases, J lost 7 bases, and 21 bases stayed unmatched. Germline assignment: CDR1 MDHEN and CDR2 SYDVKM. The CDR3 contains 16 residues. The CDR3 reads CANHHTVRDSNLEAFF. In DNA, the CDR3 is TGTGCCAACCACCACACCGTCCGGGACAGCAATCTTGAAGCTTTCTTT.

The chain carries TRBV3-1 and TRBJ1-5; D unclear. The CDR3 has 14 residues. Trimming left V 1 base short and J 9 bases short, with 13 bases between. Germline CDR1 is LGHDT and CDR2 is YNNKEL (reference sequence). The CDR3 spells CASSQVPGRGPQHF. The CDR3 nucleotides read TGTGCCAGCAGCCAAGTTCCAGGCCGGGGGCCCCAGCATTTT.

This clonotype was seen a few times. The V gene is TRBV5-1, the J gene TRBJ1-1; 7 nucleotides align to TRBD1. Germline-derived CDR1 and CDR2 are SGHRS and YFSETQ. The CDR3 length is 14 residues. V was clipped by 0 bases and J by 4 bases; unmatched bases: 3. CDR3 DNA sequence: TGCGCCAGCAGCTTGGCCGGGACAGTCACTGAAGCTTTCTTT. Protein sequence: CASSLAGTVTEAFF.

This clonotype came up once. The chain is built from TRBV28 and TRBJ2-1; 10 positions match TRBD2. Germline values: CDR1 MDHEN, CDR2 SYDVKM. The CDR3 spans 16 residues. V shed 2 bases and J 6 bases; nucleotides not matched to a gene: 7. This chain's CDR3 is CASSLGLAGGSNEQFF. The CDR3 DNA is TGTGCCAGCAGTTTAGGTTTAGCGGGAGGTAGCAATGAGCAGTTCTTC.

CDR3 nucleotide sequence: TGTGCCACCGGGGCCGACAGGGTAGAGACCCAGTACTTC. It encodes CATGADRVETQYF. V gene TRBV2 combines with J gene TRBJ2-5; 7 nucleotides agree with TRBD1. V lost 10 bases to trimming and J lost 4 bases; unmatched junction nucleotides: 9. The CDR3 covers 13 residues. Germline CDR1 is SNHLY and CDR2 is FYNNEI.

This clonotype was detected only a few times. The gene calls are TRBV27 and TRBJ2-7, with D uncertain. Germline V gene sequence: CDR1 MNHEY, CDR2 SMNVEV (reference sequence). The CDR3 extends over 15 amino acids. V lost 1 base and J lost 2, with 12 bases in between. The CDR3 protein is CASSLLGNTAYEQYF. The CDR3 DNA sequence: TGTGCCAGCAGTTTATTAGGGAATACGGCCTACGAGCAGTACTTC.